This T cell receptor beta chain was observed in a study of blood T cell repertoires in COVID-19. For the study at large: PBMCs, B-cell-depleted T cells, or T cells provided the cDNA or gDNA that made up the material.

CDR1 is LNHDA, CDR2 SQIVND, per germline (reference sequence). V shed 6 bases, J shed 5 bases, and the junction held 6 bases outside the gene matches. This CDR3 comprises 14 residues. Per the original methods: Reference gene primer amplification yielded estimated nucleated cell counts. Data came from immunoSEQ multiplex PCR; TCRdb stores just in-frame clones and leaves some out. Clone size and the V and J calls come from that table; the DNA yielded D and trimming. The repertoire holds hundreds of thousands of clones, about 90% seen once, with around 3.5% in the top ten. The sequenced sample was peripheral blood. The chain uses TRBV19 and TRBJ1-4, with 7 positions matching TRBD1. The source of this sequence is a woman aged 18-29 years who had recovered from COVID-19. In DNA form, the CDR3 reads TGTGCCAGTAGCCGGGACAGAGTAAATGAAAAACTGTTTTTT. It yields the protein CASSRDRVNEKLFF. Supplemented by reference TRBV19 and TRBJ1-4, the full variable domain reads DGGITQSPKYLFRKEGQNVTLSCEQNLNHDAMYWYRQDPGQGLRLIYYSQIVNDFQKGDIAEGYSVSREKKESFPLTVTSAQKNPTAFYLCASSRDRVNEKLFFGSGTQLSVL.